This paragraph covers one TCR beta chain sequence. The source of the sample is a study of blood T cell repertoires in COVID-19. Study context: Sources were T cells, B-cell-depleted T cells, or PBMCs; the material itself was cDNA or gDNA.

Clones were sequenced by immunoSEQ multiplex PCR, and TCRdb holds only the in-frame ones, with some missing. The sample lists hundreds of thousands of clones; about nine tenths were seen once. Trimming shortened V by 2 bases and J by 2 bases, and 15 bases separated the two germline ends. In germline, CDR1 is SGHDT, CDR2 YYEEEE. The CDR3 loop spans 16 amino acids. Enrolled during active infection, Seattle patients were then followed longitudinally. The sequencing sample was made of peripheral blood. The TCR was taken from a woman aged 50 to 60 with COVID-19, enrolled during active disease. The V and J genes are TRBV5-6 and TRBJ2-3, with D tentatively TRBD1 (5 bases). The CDR3 here is CASSFGAIFLTDTQYF. In nucleotides, the CDR3 is TGTGCCAGCAGCTTTGGGGCGATTTTTCTCACAGATACGCAGTATTTT.